A single sample is the source of the 31 T cell receptor beta chains below, sequenced in a study of CD8+ T cells in alopecia areata. The sequencing template was cDNA reverse transcribed from extracted RNA. Only in-frame clones appear in the TCRdb table, and some are missing; sequencing was by immunoSEQ multiplex PCR. The sample has about 190,000 clones, roughly three fifths seen once; the top ten hold approximately 0.63%. Treatment meaning: oral pan-JAK inhibitor, 5-10 mg twice daily. Sequenced here: CD4+ T cells sorted from blood, sampled at week 4, from a patient treated with tofacitinib. Every receptor here comes from a human donor with alopecia areata.

The CDR3 loop reads CASSPQAGGYEQYF. As DNA, the CDR3 is TGTGCCAGCTCACCACAAGCGGGAGGATACGAGCAGTACTTC. The chain uses TRBV18 and TRBJ2-7, with 9 positions matching TRBD2. With V trimmed by 1 base and J by 4 bases, 2 bases remained unmatched. CDR3 length equals 14 residues. The germline V gene encodes CDR1 KGHSH and CDR2 LQKENI.

This chain joins TRBV27 and TRBJ2-2; D remains ambiguous. V lost 10 bases and J 3 bases, leaving 18 bases between the germline ends. In germline, CDR1 is MNHEY, CDR2 SMNVEV (reference sequence). The CDR3 contains 15 residues. CDR3 sequence (DNA): TGTGCCACGCAGACCCTGGGGAAGGACACCGGGGAGCTGTTTTTT. This codes for CATQTLGKDTGELFF.

This clone showed up just a few times. The V and J genes are TRBV29-1 and TRBJ1-2; unclear D gene. V was clipped by 2 bases and J by 8 bases, with 12 bases between them. The CDR3 loop spans 12 amino acids. CDR1 is SQVTM, CDR2 ANQGSEA, per germline. DNA for the CDR3: TGCAGCGTTGAAAAGGGATTCGGCGGCTACACCTTC. Its translation: CSVEKGFGGYTF.

This clone appeared a few times. This rearrangement joins TRBV11-2 to TRBJ2-4; 10 bases align to TRBD2. CDR1 and CDR2 from the germline V gene are SGHAT and FQNNGV. V gave up 6 bases and J gave up 7 bases; unmatched junction bases: 9. CDR3 length equals 15 residues. The CDR3 spells CASRPGVAGGNIQYF. CDR3 nucleotide sequence: TGTGCCAGCAGACCCGGGGTAGCGGGAGGTAACATTCAGTACTTC.

This chain joins TRBV29-1 and TRBJ2-1; a possible D gene is TRBD2 (6 bases). Germline V lookup: CDR1 SQVTM, CDR2 ANQGSEA. The CDR3 loop spans 14 amino acids. The V end lost 3 bases, the J end lost 7 bases, and 16 bases lay between the germline ends. The CDR3 is CSVENSGGGNEQFF. Written as DNA, the CDR3 is TGCAGCGTTGAGAATAGCGGAGGCGGGAATGAGCAGTTCTTC.

This chain uses TRBV4-1 with TRBJ2-1; unclear D gene. The V gene's germline CDR1 is MGHRA and CDR2 YSYEKL. The CDR3 has 16 residues. Trimming removed 4 bases from V and 4 bases from J, with 17 bases in between. CDR3 region: CASSPPQRAQYNEQFF. DNA of the CDR3: TGCGCCAGCAGCCCCCCGCAAAGGGCCCAATACAATGAGCAGTTCTTC.

The gene calls are TRBV29-1 and TRBJ2-5; D gene ambiguous. Germline V gene data show CDR1 as SQVTM and CDR2 as ANQGSEA. The CDR3 is 13 residues long. Trimming took off 3 bases at V and 1 base at J, with 9 bases between the two ends. The CDR3 loop is CSVESAAQETQYF. The CDR3 DNA reads as TGCAGCGTTGAGTCGGCGGCCCAAGAGACCCAGTACTTC.

In DNA, the CDR3 is TGTGCCAGCAGCTTAGATCCAGCGGAGACCTACTTC. Translation gives CASSLDPAETYF. The V call is TRBV11-2, the J call TRBJ2-5; perhaps TRBD2 as D (5 bases). The germline V and J ends were trimmed by 0 bases and 14 bases, with 13 bases remaining between them. The CDR3 sequence is 12 residues long. Germline values: CDR1 SGHAT, CDR2 FQNNGV.

The rearrangement links TRBV30 to TRBJ2-1; TRBD1 is a possible D gene (6 bases). The V end lost 5 bases, the J end lost 4 bases, and 15 bases lay between the germline ends. Germline assignment: CDR1 GTSNPN and CDR2 SVGIG (reference sequence). The CDR3 length is 14 residues. The DNA of the CDR3 is TGTGCCTGGGGGACGGGACATCAATACAATGAGCAGTTCTTC. This encodes CAWGTGHQYNEQFF.

The CDR3 region has the DNA TGTGCCTGGATGGTGAACACTGAAGCTTTCTTT. Its translation: CAWMVNTEAFF. V and J are TRBV30 and TRBJ1-1; no definite D call. The germline V gene has CDR1 GTSNPN and CDR2 SVGIG (reference sequence). Trimming took 4 bases from V and 0 from J, leaving 3 bases between them. The CDR3 is 11 residues long. Using reference TRBV30 and TRBJ1-1 for the parts outside the CDR3, the full variable domain is SQTIHQWPATLVQPVGSPLSLECTVEGTSNPNLYWYRQAAGRGLQLLFYSVGIGQISSEVPQNLSASRPQDRQFILSSKKLLLSDSGFYLCAWMVNTEAFFGQGTRLTVV.

The genes are TRBV28 and TRBJ1-1; 7 nucleotides line up with TRBD1. Germline V gives CDR1 MDHEN, CDR2 SYDVKM. This CDR3 comprises 14 residues. The V gene end was trimmed by 7 bases and the J gene end by 0 bases; junction bases not matched to a gene: 5. The chain's CDR3 is CASKGDSLNTEAFF. The DNA of the CDR3 is TGTGCCAGCAAAGGGGACAGCCTGAACACTGAAGCTTTCTTT.

The rearrangement joins TRBV30 to TRBJ2-5; 7 bases align to TRBD1. The CDR3 has 15 residues. Trimming at V came to 3 bases and at J to 4 bases, leaving 11 bases not matched to a gene. Germline CDR1 GTSNPN, CDR2 SVGIG (reference sequence). The chain's CDR3 is CAWSLGQSGGETQYF. For the CDR3, the DNA is TGTGCCTGGAGCTTGGGACAGTCAGGCGGAGAGACCCAGTACTTC.

The chain links TRBV5-1 to TRBJ2-6; D not certain. Germline V lookup: CDR1 SGHRS, CDR2 YFSETQ. The CDR3 loop spans 15 amino acids. Trimming took 4 bases from V and 1 from J, leaving 9 bases between them. CDR3 in DNA: TGCGCCAGCAGCCCCCTCCGGTCTGGGGCCAACGTCCTGACTTTC. Its protein is CASSPLRSGANVLTF.

This chain links TRBV29-1 with TRBJ1-5, with D perhaps matching TRBD1 (6 bases). Germline-derived CDR1 and CDR2 are SQVTM and ANQGSEA. This CDR3 has 12 amino acids. The V and J ends lost 5 bases and 6 bases respectively, with 11 bases between them. The CDR3 coding sequence is TGCAGCGTTCAGGGGCCGGGTCAGCCCCAGCATTTT. This codes for CSVQGPGQPQHF.

This clone was seen more than once but under ten times. Other DNA variants within this sample encode the same CDR3. The V gene is TRBV2, the J gene TRBJ2-3; D is ambiguous. The CDR3 runs 12 residues. The V gene's germline CDR1 is SNHLY and CDR2 FYNNEI. V was trimmed by 5 bases and J by 2 bases, leaving 5 bases between them. The CDR3 DNA sequence: TGTGCCAGCAGTCGGGTCACAGATACGCAGTATTTT. This gives the protein CASSRVTDTQYF.

The V and J genes are TRBV29-1 and TRBJ2-5, with TRBD1 as a possible D gene (5 bases). Trimming stripped 7 bases from V and 5 bases from J, with 14 bases between. The CDR3 totals 12 residues. Germline V gene sequence: CDR1 SQVTM, CDR2 ANQGSEA. CDR3 DNA sequence: TGCAGCGCCCAACAGGTTCGGGAGACCCAGTACTTC. Its translation is CSAQQVRETQYF.

This chain links TRBV29-1 with TRBJ2-5, with D hard to call. Looked up from germline, CDR1 is SQVTM and CDR2 is ANQGSEA. The CDR3 runs 12 residues. Trimming removed 8 bases at V and 1 base at J, with 11 bases between. The CDR3 DNA follows: TGCAGCATCGGCCGGGTCCAAGAGACCCAGTACTTC. Protein: CSIGRVQETQYF.

V is TRBV2 and J is TRBJ1-2; D may be TRBD1 (5 bases). The V gene's germline CDR1 is SNHLY and CDR2 FYNNEI. This CDR3 spans 14 amino acids. Trimming removed 5 bases at V and 4 bases at J, with 14 bases between. The chain's CDR3 is CASSRDGGGYGYTF. CDR3 nucleotide sequence: TGTGCCAGCAGTCGGGACGGAGGCGGCTATGGCTACACCTTC.

There are a few counts of this clone. The rearrangement uses TRBV7-2 and TRBJ2-1, with D possibly being TRBD1 or TRBD2 (5 bases each). The germline V gene encodes CDR1 SGHTA and CDR2 FQGNSA. The ends were cut back, 5 bases at V and 10 bases at J, with 18 bases in the middle. CDR3 length equals 14 residues. The CDR3 is CASSLGTSPPEQFF. The CDR3 coding sequence is TGTGCCAGCAGCCTTGGGACCTCGCCGCCCGAGCAGTTCTTC.

The V call is TRBV30, the J call TRBJ2-1; D possibly corresponds to TRBD1 (5 bases). The germline V gene has CDR1 GTSNPN and CDR2 SVGIG (reference sequence). The germline V and J ends were trimmed by 5 bases and 10 bases, with 12 bases remaining between them. The CDR3 is 11 residues long. CDR3 DNA: TGTGCCTGGGGGGCGAACGAGGAGCAGTTCTTC. This gives the protein CAWGANEEQFF.

J is TRBJ2-7 and V is TRBV29-1; D gene uncertain. With 6 bases removed from V and 2 bases from J, the gap between germline ends came to 8 bases. Germline values: CDR1 SQVTM, CDR2 ANQGSEA. This CDR3 region has 11 residues. CDR3 amino acids: CSVIGAYEQYF. The CDR3 DNA reads TGCAGCGTAATTGGGGCCTACGAGCAGTACTTC.

This clone was picked up a small number of times. The chain uses TRBV7-8 and TRBJ2-7; maybe TRBD1 (6 bases). Germline V lookup: CDR1 SGHVS, CDR2 FQNEAQ. The CDR3 covers 14 residues. With 2 bases removed from V and 2 bases from J, the gap between germline ends came to 10 bases. In DNA, the CDR3 is TGTGCCAGCAGCTTAATCCAGGGGCCCTACGAGCAGTACTTC. Its translation is CASSLIQGPYEQYF.

This chain connects TRBV9 to TRBJ2-1; the D is unclear. The germline gives CDR1 SGDLS, CDR2 YYNGEE. Between the trimmed V and J ends, which lost 4 bases and 7 bases, there was a span of 12 bases. The CDR3 totals 13 residues. CDR3 amino acids: CASSLTIKNEQFF. The CDR3 region has the DNA TGTGCCAGCAGCCTTACGATAAAAAATGAGCAGTTCTTC.

CDR3 sequence reads: CATSRDSLAGVNIQYF. The CDR3, as DNA: TGTGCCACCAGCAGAGATAGCCTAGCGGGAGTGAACATTCAGTACTTC. The chain carries TRBV15 and TRBJ2-4; TRBD2 aligns across 10 bases. Germline trimming cut 0 bases from V and 7 bases from J; bases unmatched to any gene: 6. CDR3 length: 16 amino acids. Germline CDR1 reads LNHNV; CDR2 reads YYDKDF (reference sequence). Full variable domain (rest looked up from reference TRBV15 and TRBJ2-4): DAMVIQNPRYQVTQFGKPVTLSCSQTLNHNVMYWYQQKSSQAPKLLFHYYDKDFNNEADTPDNFQSRRPNTSFCFLDIRSPGLGDTAMYLCATSRDSLAGVNIQYFGAGTRLSVL.

The chain employs TRBV7-9 and TRBJ1-2; 7 nucleotides agree with TRBD1. The germline V gene has CDR1 SEHNR and CDR2 FQNEAQ (reference sequence). CDR3 length equals 12 residues. Trimming removed 1 base from V and 8 bases from J; junction bases left unmatched: 1. CDR3 sequence (DNA): TGTGCCAGCAGCTTAGAGACAGGGGGCTACACCTTC. Translating gives CASSLETGGYTF.

This chain's CDR3 is CASSFRYGYTF. CDR3 nucleotides: TGTGCCAGCAGTTTCAGATATGGCTACACCTTC. This chain uses TRBV28 with TRBJ1-2; D gene unclear. Per germline, CDR1 MDHEN and CDR2 SYDVKM. The CDR3 loop spans 11 amino acids. V gave up 3 bases and J gave up 5 bases, with 4 bases separating them.

The chain recombines TRBV28 with TRBJ1-2, with 12 nucleotides matching TRBD1. V dropped 7 bases and J dropped 8; count of bases not matched to a gene: 14. This CDR3 region has 16 residues. Germline CDR1 MDHEN, CDR2 SYDVKM. CDR3 sequence reads: CASTDIAGQGAGGYTF. The CDR3 DNA is TGTGCCAGCACCGATATCGCGGGACAGGGGGCCGGGGGCTACACCTTC.

This chain connects TRBV5-1 to TRBJ2-3; no clear D. The CDR3 loop spans 15 amino acids. Trimming removed 2 bases at V and 1 base at J, with 11 bases between. In germline, CDR1 is SGHRS, CDR2 YFSETQ. In nucleotides, the CDR3 is TGCGCCAGCAGCTTCGGAGCATTACGCACAGATACGCAGTATTTT. It translates to CASSFGALRTDTQYF.

The chain joins TRBV15 to TRBJ2-7; D gene uncertain. This CDR3 has 12 amino acids. Germline V lookup: CDR1 LNHNV, CDR2 YYDKDF (reference sequence). The V end was cut by 0 bases, the J end by 5 bases, with 5 bases between. The CDR3 reads CATSRDWHEQYF. CDR3 DNA: TGTGCCACCAGCAGAGATTGGCACGAGCAGTACTTC.

V and J are TRBV29-1 and TRBJ2-5; tentatively, D is TRBD1 or TRBD2 (6 bases each). Germline-derived CDR1 and CDR2 are SQVTM and ANQGSEA. Trimming pared 4 bases from V and 4 bases from J, leaving 13 bases between. The CDR3 runs to 13 residues. The CDR3 sequence: CSVVGGGGETQYF. The CDR3 nucleotides are TGCAGCGTTGTAGGGGGAGGAGGAGAGACCCAGTACTTC.

This clone has just a few counts. The chain recombines TRBV27 with TRBJ2-1; the match to TRBD2 covers 14 bases. CDR1 MNHEY and CDR2 SMNVEV come from the germline V gene (reference sequence). This CDR3 is built from 19 residues. The J segment lost 0 bases and the V segment lost 5 bases, leaving 9 bases of the junction unmatched. The CDR3 is CASSPWTSGGMSSYNEQFF. Here the CDR3 DNA reads TGTGCCAGCAGTCCATGGACTAGCGGGGGGATGAGCTCCTACAATGAGCAGTTCTTC.